This T cell receptor (beta chain) was profiled in a study of shared T cell receptors in the human thymus (dated by TCRdb to 2020 to 2023). About the study as a whole: The study examined how self-reactive, shared T-cell receptor alpha chains are generated in the human thymus.

V loses 0 bases at its end and J loses 5 bases; junction bases beyond the gene matches: 10. The cysteine opens and the phenylalanine closes a CDR3 of 17 amino acids. CDR3 DNA is the only sequence kept; it has 51 bases, read in frame from the first base. CDR1 is given as MDHEN and CDR2 as SYDVKM, both from the germline V gene. As to this clone: Its antigen target is currently unknown. No much larger clonotype is one base removed from it; base qualities were not supplied.

The library was obtained by the immunoSEQ multiplex PCR assay. Held by TCRdb, this immuneACCESS table contains in-frame sequences only and omits some clones. Under half of the omission traces to an unresolved V gene where checked; the cause of the rest is unknown. This sample holds about 380,000 clones; roughly 94% were observed only once. Roughly 0.021% of the sample goes to the ten largest clones. The receptor was isolated from a human donor. Recombination connected TRBV28 to TRBJ2-5, and 9 bases in between align with TRBD2. Sequencing used thymocytes. CDR3 sequence: CASSLCLAGPFWETQYF. In nucleotide form, the sequence is TGTGCCAGCAGTTTATGCCTAGCGGGACCCTTCTGGGAGACCCAGTACTTC.